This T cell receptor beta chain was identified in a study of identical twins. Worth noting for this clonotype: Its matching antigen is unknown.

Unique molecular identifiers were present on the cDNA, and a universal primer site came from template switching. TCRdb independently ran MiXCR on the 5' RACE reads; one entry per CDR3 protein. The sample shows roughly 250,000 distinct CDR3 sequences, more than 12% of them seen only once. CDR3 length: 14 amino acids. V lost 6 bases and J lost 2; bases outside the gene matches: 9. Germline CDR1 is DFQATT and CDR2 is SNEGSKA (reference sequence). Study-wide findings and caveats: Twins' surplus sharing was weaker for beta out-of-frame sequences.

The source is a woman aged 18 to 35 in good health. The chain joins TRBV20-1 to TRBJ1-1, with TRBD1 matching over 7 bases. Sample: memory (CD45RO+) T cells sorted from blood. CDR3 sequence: CSAGQTGTNTEAFF. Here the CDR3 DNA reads TGCAGTGCAGGCCAGACAGGGACAAACACTGAAGCTTTCTTT.